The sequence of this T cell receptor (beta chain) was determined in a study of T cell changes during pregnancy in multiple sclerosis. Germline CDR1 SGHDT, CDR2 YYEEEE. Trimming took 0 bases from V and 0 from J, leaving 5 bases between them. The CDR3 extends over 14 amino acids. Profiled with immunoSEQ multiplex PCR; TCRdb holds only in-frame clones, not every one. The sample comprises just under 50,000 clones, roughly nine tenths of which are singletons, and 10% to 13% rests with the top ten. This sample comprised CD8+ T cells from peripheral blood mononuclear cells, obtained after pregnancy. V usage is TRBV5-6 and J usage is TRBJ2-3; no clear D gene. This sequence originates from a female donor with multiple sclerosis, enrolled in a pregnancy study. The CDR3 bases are TGTGCCAGCAGCTTGGGTAGCAGCACAGATACGCAGTATTTT. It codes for CASSLGSSTDTQYF.